Shown below are 18 T cell receptor beta chains from a single sample sequenced in a study of graft-versus-host responses after intestinal transplantation. Clones were read by immunoSEQ multiplex PCR, and TCRdb kept only the in-frame ones, dropping some. The table has around 45,000 clones, about 95% seen once. The material sequenced was PBMCs, taken around 330 days after intestinal transplant. The receptors here all came from a human patient who received an intestinal transplant, so some T cells may come from the graft donor.

This clone was recorded a few times. This sequence joins TRBV19 and TRBJ2-5; the match to TRBD2 covers 11 bases. The length of the CDR3 is 16 residues. Germline-derived CDR1 and CDR2 are LNHDA and SQIVND (reference sequence). The ends lost 6 bases at V and 7 bases at J; junction bases unmatched: 13. The CDR3 is CASSPPTSGAPGTQYF. DNA of the CDR3: TGTGCCAGTAGCCCCCCGACTAGCGGGGCCCCGGGGACCCAGTACTTC.

V is TRBV11-1 and J is TRBJ2-3; 14 bases are a match to TRBD2. This CDR3 contains 19 residues. CDR1 and CDR2 from the germline V gene are SGHAT and FQDESV (reference sequence). The ends lost 5 bases at V and 3 bases at J; junction bases unmatched: 13. Here the CDR3 DNA reads TGTGCCAGCAGCCCCAGACTAGCGGGGGGGCGGGCTGAGACAGATACGCAGTATTTT. Translated: CASSPRLAGGRAETDTQYF.

The CDR3 loop reads CASRLTSGGVDEQYF. The CDR3 DNA reads as TGTGCCAGCAGACTTACTAGCGGGGGGGTCGACGAGCAGTACTTC. The V and J genes are TRBV6-5 and TRBJ2-7; 13 bases fit TRBD2. This CDR3 has 15 amino acids. The germline gives CDR1 MNHEY, CDR2 SVGAGI. The J segment lost 5 bases and the V segment lost 6 bases, leaving 7 bases of the junction unmatched.

On this clone: Within the sample, other DNA sequences also encode this same CDR3. The genes are TRBV4-1 and TRBJ1-4, with 8 bases fitting TRBD1. The junction had 14 bases not matched to a gene; V was cut back by 3 bases and J by 8 bases. CDR1 is MGHRA, CDR2 YSYEKL, per germline. The CDR3 extends over 17 amino acids. CDR3 coding DNA: TGCGCCAGCAGCCAGGATCAAAGACAGGGGTTTTTGGAAAAACTGTTTTTT. Translated: CASSQDQRQGFLEKLFF.

The chain is built from TRBV27 and TRBJ1-6; 7 bases fit TRBD1. The germline V gene encodes CDR1 MNHEY and CDR2 SMNVEV (reference sequence). The CDR3 runs to 14 residues. V dropped 7 bases and J dropped 7; count of bases not matched to a gene: 7. CDR3 sequence: CASNRDRANSPLHF. The CDR3 nucleotides read TGTGCCAGCAACCGAGACAGGGCAAATTCACCCCTCCACTTT.

The CDR3 bases are TGTGCCAGCAGACCGTCCCGCTCCTACAATGAGCAGTTCTTC. Translating gives CASRPSRSYNEQFF. The V call is TRBV6-1, the J call TRBJ2-1; D unclear. V lost 6 bases, J lost 0 bases, and 9 bases lay in between. The V gene's germline CDR1 is MNHNS and CDR2 SASEGT. This CDR3 comprises 14 residues.

This chain links TRBV5-1 with TRBJ2-1; 10 nucleotides line up with TRBD1. CDR3 size: 14 residues. CDR1 and CDR2 from the germline V gene are SGHRS and YFSETQ. The V and J ends lost 4 bases and 4 bases, in that order; junction bases with no gene match: 2. DNA for the CDR3: TGCGCCAGCAGCAGGGACAGGGGATACAATGAGCAGTTCTTC. It yields the protein CASSRDRGYNEQFF.

V gene TRBV5-1 combines with J gene TRBJ2-3; 9 positions agree with TRBD1. The CDR3 covers 15 residues. V lost 1 base and J lost 4; bases outside the gene matches: 4. Germline CDR1 SGHRS, CDR2 YFSETQ. Here the CDR3 reads CASSLTGGTADTQYF. The DNA for the CDR3 is TGCGCCAGCAGCTTGACAGGGGGCACGGCAGATACGCAGTATTTT. Together with reference TRBV5-1 and TRBJ2-3, the CDR3 gives the full variable domain: KAGVTQTPRYLIKTRGQQVTLSCSPISGHRSVSWYQQTPGQGLQFLFEYFSETQRNKGNFPGRFSGRQFSNSRSEMNVSTLELGDSALYLCASSLTGGTADTQYFGPGTRLTVL.

The rearrangement links TRBV9 to TRBJ2-7, with 10 bases fitting TRBD2. CDR1 SGDLS and CDR2 YYNGEE come from the germline V gene. There are 16 residues in the CDR3. Trimming at V came to 0 bases and at J to 7 bases, leaving 10 bases not matched to a gene. CDR3 in amino acids: CASSVDSLAGAWEQYF. CDR3 DNA: TGTGCCAGCAGCGTAGACTCTCTAGCGGGGGCCTGGGAGCAGTACTTC. Variable domain in full (rest from reference TRBV9 and TRBJ2-7): DSGVTQTPKHLITATGQRVTLRCSPRSGDLSVYWYQQSLDQGLQFLIQYYNGEERAKGNILERFSAQQFPDLHSELNLSSLELGDSALYFCASSVDSLAGAWEQYFGPGTRLTVT.

This rearrangement joins TRBV19 to TRBJ1-4, with no clear D. The ends were cut back, 5 bases at V and 4 bases at J, with 14 bases in the middle. The CDR3 contains 15 residues. Germline assignment: CDR1 LNHDA and CDR2 SQIVND (reference sequence). The CDR3 spells CASSVFLANNEKLFF. The CDR3 bases are TGTGCCAGTAGTGTCTTCCTGGCGAATAATGAAAAACTGTTTTTT. Full variable domain (rest looked up from reference TRBV19 and TRBJ1-4): DGGITQSPKYLFRKEGQNVTLSCEQNLNHDAMYWYRQDPGQGLRLIYYSQIVNDFQKGDIAEGYSVSREKKESFPLTVTSAQKNPTAFYLCASSVFLANNEKLFFGSGTQLSVL.

The chain employs TRBV9 and TRBJ1-1; D ambiguous. This CDR3 comprises 13 residues. Trimming stripped 4 bases from V and 1 base from J, with 8 bases between. Looked up from germline, CDR1 is SGDLS and CDR2 is YYNGEE. The CDR3 DNA sequence: TGTGCCAGCAGCCCCCGAGGGAACACTGAAGCTTTCTTT. This gives the protein CASSPRGNTEAFF. Filled out from reference TRBV9 and TRBJ1-1, the complete variable domain reads DSGVTQTPKHLITATGQRVTLRCSPRSGDLSVYWYQQSLDQGLQFLIQYYNGEERAKGNILERFSAQQFPDLHSELNLSSLELGDSALYFCASSPRGNTEAFFGQGTRLTVV.

This sequence joins TRBV27 and TRBJ1-2, with a tentative D call TRBD1 (5 bases). Trimming cost V 3 bases and J 8 bases, with 16 bases left between them. Germline CDR1 and CDR2: MNHEY and SMNVEV (reference sequence). CDR3 length equals 14 residues. The CDR3 DNA is TGTGCCAGCAGTTTCCTGGACGGGGGAGGCGGCTACACCTTC. The encoded protein is CASSFLDGGGGYTF.

The rearrangement joins TRBV6-1 to TRBJ1-1; D unclear. The germline CDR1 and CDR2 sequences are MNHNS and SASEGT. The CDR3 is 12 amino acids. With 0 bases removed from V and 9 bases from J, the gap between germline ends came to 8 bases. In DNA, the CDR3 is TGTGCCAGCAGTGAAGCTCTGCCCCAAGCTTTCTTT. Amino acids: CASSEALPQAFF.

The chain uses TRBV6-1 and TRBJ1-2, with D uncertain. Germline CDR1 and CDR2: MNHNS and SASEGT. Trimming left V 5 bases short and J 8 bases short, with 18 bases between. This CDR3 has 14 residues. This chain's CDR3 is CASSLRRVSRGYTF. The CDR3 nucleotides read TGTGCCAGCAGTTTGAGACGCGTATCGCGCGGCTACACCTTC.

CDR3 region: CASSQVGQGSYNEQFF. Written as DNA, the CDR3 is TGCGCCAGCAGCCAAGTGGGACAGGGCTCCTACAATGAGCAGTTCTTC. The chain carries TRBV4-1 and TRBJ2-1, with 9 nucleotides matching TRBD1. After removal of 1 base from V and 0 bases from J, the junction contained 1 base not matched to a gene. CDR1 and CDR2 (germline): MGHRA, YSYEKL. This CDR3 spans 16 amino acids.

This clone was seen a single time. The chain uses TRBV7-7 and TRBJ2-2; 9 bases align to TRBD2. CDR3 size: 16 residues. Germline V CDR1 and CDR2: SSHAT, FNYEAQ (reference sequence). V was clipped by 5 bases and J by 3 bases; unmatched bases: 7. The CDR3 spells CASSPRGGRDTGELFF. The CDR3 bases are TGTGCCAGCAGCCCGAGGGGCGGGAGGGACACCGGGGAGCTGTTTTTT.

This clone was seen just once. This chain uses TRBV6-5 with TRBJ2-7; perhaps TRBD1 as D (5 bases). CDR1 and CDR2 from the germline V gene are MNHEY and SVGAGI. The CDR3 covers 12 residues. V gave up 3 bases and J gave up 7 bases, with 10 bases separating them. CDR3 nucleotides: TGTGCCAGCAGTTATCTGGGGCAAGAGCAGTACTTC. It specifies CASSYLGQEQYF.

Notes on this clone: A junction boundary mismatches the germline segment, possibly from a read error. The chain is built from TRBV6-5 and TRBJ2-7; D ambiguous. In germline, CDR1 is MNHEY, CDR2 SVGAGI. The CDR3 consists of 13 residues. The CDR3 DNA sequence: TGTGCCAGCAGTTACTTGGGCTCCCACGAGCAGTACTTC. As protein: CASSYLGSHEQYF.